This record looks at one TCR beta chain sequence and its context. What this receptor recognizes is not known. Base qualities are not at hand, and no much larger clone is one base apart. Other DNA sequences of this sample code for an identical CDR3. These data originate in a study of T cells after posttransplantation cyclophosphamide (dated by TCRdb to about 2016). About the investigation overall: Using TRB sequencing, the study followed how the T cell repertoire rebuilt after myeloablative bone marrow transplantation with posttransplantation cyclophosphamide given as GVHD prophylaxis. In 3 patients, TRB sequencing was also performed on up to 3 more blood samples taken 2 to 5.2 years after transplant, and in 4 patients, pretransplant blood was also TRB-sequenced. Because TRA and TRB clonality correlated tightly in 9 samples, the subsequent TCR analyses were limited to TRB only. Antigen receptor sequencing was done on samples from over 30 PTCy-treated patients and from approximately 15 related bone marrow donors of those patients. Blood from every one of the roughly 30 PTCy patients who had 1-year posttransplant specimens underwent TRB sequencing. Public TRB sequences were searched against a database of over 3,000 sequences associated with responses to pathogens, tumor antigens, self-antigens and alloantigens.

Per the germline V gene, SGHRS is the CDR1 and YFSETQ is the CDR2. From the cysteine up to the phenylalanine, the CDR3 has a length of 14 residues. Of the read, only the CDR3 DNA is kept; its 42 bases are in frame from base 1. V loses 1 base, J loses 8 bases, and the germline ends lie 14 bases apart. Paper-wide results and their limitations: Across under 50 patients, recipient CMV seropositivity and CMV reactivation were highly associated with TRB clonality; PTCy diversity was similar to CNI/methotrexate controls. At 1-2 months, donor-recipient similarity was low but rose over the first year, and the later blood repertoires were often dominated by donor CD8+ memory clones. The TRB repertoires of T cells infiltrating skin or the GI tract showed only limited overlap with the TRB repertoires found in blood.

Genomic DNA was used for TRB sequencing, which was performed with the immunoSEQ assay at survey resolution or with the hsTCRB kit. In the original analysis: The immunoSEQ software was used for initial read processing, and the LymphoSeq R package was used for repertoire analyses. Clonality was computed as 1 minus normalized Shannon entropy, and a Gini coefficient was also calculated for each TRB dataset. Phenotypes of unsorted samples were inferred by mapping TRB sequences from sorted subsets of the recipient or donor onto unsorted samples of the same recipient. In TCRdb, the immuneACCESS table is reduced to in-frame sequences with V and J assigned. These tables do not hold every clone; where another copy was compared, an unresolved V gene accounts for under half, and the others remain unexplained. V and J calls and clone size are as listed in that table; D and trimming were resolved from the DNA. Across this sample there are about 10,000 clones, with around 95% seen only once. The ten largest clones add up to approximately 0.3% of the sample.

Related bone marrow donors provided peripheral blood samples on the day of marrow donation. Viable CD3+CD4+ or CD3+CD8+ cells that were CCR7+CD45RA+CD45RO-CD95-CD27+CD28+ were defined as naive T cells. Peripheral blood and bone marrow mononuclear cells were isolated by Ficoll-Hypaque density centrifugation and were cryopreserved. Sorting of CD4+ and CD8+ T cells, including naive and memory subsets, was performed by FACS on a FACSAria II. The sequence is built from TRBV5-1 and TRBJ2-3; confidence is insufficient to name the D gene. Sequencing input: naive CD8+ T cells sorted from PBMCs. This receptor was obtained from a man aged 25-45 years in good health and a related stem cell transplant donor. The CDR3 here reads CASSLSDTRTTQYF. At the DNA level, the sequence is TGCGCCAGCAGCTTGTCCGACACCCGAACTACGCAGTATTTT.